These 8 T cell receptor beta chains were sequenced from one sample in a study of control samples from healthy donors and cancer patients. Clones were sequenced by immunoSEQ multiplex PCR, and TCRdb holds only the in-frame ones, with some missing. In the table there are 98,000 or so clones, 79% of which are singletons. Sequencing was done on a sample of blood. Receptors originate from a woman younger than 45 in good health.

Here the CDR3 DNA reads TGTGCCAGCAGCTTGGACAGGGGGCTTGCTGAAGCTTTCTTT. It yields the protein CASSLDRGLAEAFF. The chain combines TRBV5-6 with TRBJ1-1; 9 positions match TRBD1. In germline, CDR1 is SGHDT, CDR2 YYEEEE. Unmatched junction bases numbered 3, after V lost 0 bases and J lost 6 bases. The CDR3 extends over 14 amino acids.

CDR3: CASSILTGGAGSQPQHF. CDR3 nucleotides: TGTGCCAGTAGTATCCTGACAGGGGGCGCTGGGAGTCAGCCCCAGCATTTT. The chain uses TRBV19 and TRBJ1-5; 10 bases map to TRBD1. The CDR3 totals 17 residues. The germline gives CDR1 LNHDA, CDR2 SQIVND (reference sequence). J lost 6 bases, V lost 3 bases, and 11 bases had no gene match.

The chain recombines TRBV11-2 with TRBJ1-6; 8 nucleotides line up with TRBD1. V lost 5 bases and J lost 11; bases outside the gene matches: 11. This CDR3 comprises 15 residues. Germline CDR1 reads SGHAT; CDR2 reads FQNNGV. CDR3 DNA sequence: TGTGCCAGCAGCCCCTACGGACAGGGTACTACACCCCTCCACTTT. Encoded protein: CASSPYGQGTTPLHF.

CDR3 sequence: CASTLIQGKNTEAFF. In DNA form, the CDR3 reads TGCGCCAGCACCCTGATACAGGGGAAGAACACTGAAGCTTTCTTT. The rearrangement uses TRBV5-1 and TRBJ1-1; 7 bases agree with TRBD1. V shed 6 bases and J 1 base; nucleotides not matched to a gene: 9. Germline assignment: CDR1 SGHRS and CDR2 YFSETQ. The CDR3 totals 15 residues.

The V and J genes are TRBV12-3 or TRBV12-4 and TRBJ1-6; tentative D call: TRBD1 (5 bases). The ends were cut back, 1 base at V and 10 bases at J, with 8 bases in the middle. The CDR3 runs to 13 residues. CDR3 amino acids: CASSLDRDSPLHF. CDR3 bases: TGTGCCAGCAGTTTAGATAGGGACTCACCCCTCCACTTT.

V usage is TRBV9 and J usage is TRBJ2-5; D is unresolved. Per the germline V gene, CDR1 is SGDLS and CDR2 is YYNGEE. V lost 0 bases and J 1 base, leaving 10 bases between the germline ends. The CDR3 has 15 amino acids. CDR3: CASSVDVGGQETQYF. The CDR3, as DNA: TGTGCCAGCAGCGTAGATGTCGGTGGCCAAGAGACCCAGTACTTC.

The chain joins TRBV30 to TRBJ2-5; D unresolved. Germline V gene sequence: CDR1 GTSNPN, CDR2 SVGIG (reference sequence). V was cut by 3 bases and J by 4 bases, with 12 bases left in between. The CDR3 runs 13 residues. CDR3 sequence reads: CAWSSRKGETQYF. The CDR3 nucleotides read TGTGCCTGGAGCTCTAGGAAGGGAGAGACCCAGTACTTC.

J is TRBJ1-1 and V is TRBV7-2; 7 bases are shared with TRBD1. Germline CDR1 SGHTA, CDR2 FQGNSA. The CDR3 loop spans 13 amino acids. The V and J ends lost 7 bases and 5 bases, in that order; junction bases with no gene match: 7. CDR3 DNA sequence: TGTGCCAGCAAGCCCGCAGGGGGGACTGAAGCTTTCTTT. Translating it yields CASKPAGGTEAFF. Filled out from reference TRBV7-2 and TRBJ1-1, the complete variable domain reads GAGVSQSPSNKVTEKGKDVELRCDPISGHTALYWYRQSLGQGLEFLIYFQGNSAPDKSGLPSDRFSAERTGGSVSTLTIQRTQQEDSAVYLCASKPAGGTEAFFGQGTRLTVV.